This entry lists 12 T cell receptor beta chains sequenced from one sample in a study of T cells in Graves' hyperthyroidism and ophthalmopathy. Regions amplified from RNA transcripts were the TCR beta CDR3 regions. An initial round of RT-PCR targeting the TCR CDR3 relied on the HTBI primer set. Using its own MiXCR run on the multiplex PCR reads, TCRdb lists one record per CDR3 protein. The sample shows under 400,000 distinct CDR3 sequences, about 25% of them seen only once. Sequencing was done on a sample of blood. The receptors come from a man aged 45 to 65 with Graves' hyperthyroidism.

The gene calls are TRBV7-8 and TRBJ1-3; D might be TRBD1 (6 bases). The CDR3 spans 17 residues. Per germline, CDR1 SGHVS and CDR2 FQNEAQ. V was pared by 6 bases and J by 0 bases, with 18 bases between. The chain's CDR3 is CASSPSTGTSSGNTIYF. DNA for the CDR3: TGTGCCAGCAGTCCAAGTACCGGGACAAGCTCTGGAAACACCATATATTTT.

This rearrangement joins TRBV4-1 to TRBJ1-1, with a weak D call TRBD1 (5 bases). The V and J ends lost 4 bases and 2 bases respectively, with 11 bases between them. Germline V gene lookup returns CDR1 MGHRA and CDR2 YSYEKL. The CDR3 runs 14 residues. CDR3 coding DNA: TGCGCCAGCAGCCCCTGGGACCCTAACACTGAAGCTTTCTTT. The encoded protein is CASSPWDPNTEAFF.

This clonotype has a count of ten or more. The V and J genes are TRBV11-2 and TRBJ2-3; possible D gene TRBD1, 6 bases. Trimming removed 3 bases at V and 6 bases at J, with 16 bases between. From germline, CDR1 is SGHAT and CDR2 FQNNGV. This CDR3 has 15 amino acids. The chain's CDR3 is CASSFETGRPDTQYF. CDR3 bases: TGTGCCAGCAGCTTCGAGACAGGCCGTCCGGATACGCAGTATTTT.

The V and J genes are TRBV20-1 and TRBJ2-1, with 14 bases identical to TRBD2. The CDR3 length is 18 residues. Germline values: CDR1 DFQATT, CDR2 SNEGSKA (reference sequence). With V trimmed by 0 bases and J by 0 bases, 4 bases remained unmatched. The CDR3 region is CSARDAGLAGDSYNEQFF. DNA for the CDR3: TGCAGTGCTAGAGACGCGGGACTAGCGGGGGACTCCTACAATGAGCAGTTCTTC.

This clonotype has more than one count but fewer than ten. The chain employs TRBV6-5 and TRBJ1-1; no clear D. In germline, CDR1 is MNHEY, CDR2 SVGAGI. This CDR3 is 13 amino acids long. Trimming cost V 6 bases and J 8 bases, with 16 bases left between them. DNA of the CDR3: TGTGCCAGCAGCCGGATACAGAGCTCAGAAGCTTTCTTT. This gives the protein CASSRIQSSEAFF.

This clonotype appeared many times. The chain is built from TRBV5-1 and TRBJ2-1, with 7 bases aligning to TRBD1. Per the germline V gene, CDR1 is SGHRS and CDR2 is YFSETQ. There are 14 residues in the CDR3. V shed 2 bases and J 4 bases; nucleotides not matched to a gene: 3. The CDR3 sequence is CASSLQGSYNEQFF. The CDR3 nucleotides read TGCGCCAGCAGCTTACAGGGGTCTTACAATGAGCAGTTCTTC.

The CDR3 bases are TGTGCCAGCACCACCGACGTACTTAACTATGGCTACACCTTC. The encoded protein is CASTTDVLNYGYTF. The gene calls are TRBV12-3 or TRBV12-4 and TRBJ1-2, with no clear D. The ends were cut back, 7 bases at V and 1 base at J, with 13 bases in the middle. CDR3 length: 14 amino acids.

Many counts were recorded for this clonotype. The rearrangement uses TRBV3-1 and TRBJ1-2; D is unresolved. V was pared by 3 bases and J by 5 bases, with 10 bases between. This CDR3 has 13 residues. The germline V gene has CDR1 LGHDT and CDR2 YNNKEL (reference sequence). CDR3 protein: CASSQAGLYGYTF. The CDR3 nucleotides read TGTGCCAGCAGCCAGGCAGGCCTGTATGGCTACACCTTC.

This clonotype was detected ten times or more. The chain employs TRBV2 and TRBJ1-1; D perhaps matches TRBD1 (5 bases). There are 15 residues in the CDR3. Trimming took off 3 bases at V and 10 bases at J, with 21 bases between the two ends. Germline V lookup: CDR1 SNHLY, CDR2 FYNNEI. Written as DNA, the CDR3 is TGTGCCAGCAGTGATGATCCTGGGGCGGTGAGGGGAGCTTTCTTT. Amino acids: CASSDDPGAVRGAFF.

V is TRBV6-2 or TRBV6-3 and J is TRBJ1-6; possible D gene TRBD1, 6 bases. The CDR3 has 13 amino acids. CDR1 and CDR2 (germline): MNHEY, SVGEGT. V was shortened by 8 bases and J by 10 bases, with 15 bases between the two germline ends. The CDR3 DNA is TGTGCCAGCCGGAGGGGGATCCGCTCACCCCTCCACTTT. Its protein product is CASRRGIRSPLHF.

The chain uses TRBV11-2 and TRBJ2-1; the match to TRBD2 covers 8 bases. This CDR3 has 14 residues. In germline, CDR1 is SGHAT, CDR2 FQNNGV. J was trimmed by 5 bases and V by 2 bases; bases with no gene match: 2. DNA for the CDR3: TGTGCCAGCAGCTTATATAGCGGGAACAATGAGCAGTTCTTC. It is translated as CASSLYSGNNEQFF.

The chain is built from TRBV11-1 and TRBJ2-7; possible D gene TRBD2, 7 bases. The CDR3 is 14 residues long. Germline V gives CDR1 SGHAT, CDR2 FQDESV (reference sequence). Trimming removed 8 bases at V and 5 bases at J, with 19 bases between. The CDR3: CASWGAAGANEQYF. CDR3 coding DNA: TGTGCCAGCTGGGGGGCGGCGGGAGCTAACGAGCAGTACTTC.